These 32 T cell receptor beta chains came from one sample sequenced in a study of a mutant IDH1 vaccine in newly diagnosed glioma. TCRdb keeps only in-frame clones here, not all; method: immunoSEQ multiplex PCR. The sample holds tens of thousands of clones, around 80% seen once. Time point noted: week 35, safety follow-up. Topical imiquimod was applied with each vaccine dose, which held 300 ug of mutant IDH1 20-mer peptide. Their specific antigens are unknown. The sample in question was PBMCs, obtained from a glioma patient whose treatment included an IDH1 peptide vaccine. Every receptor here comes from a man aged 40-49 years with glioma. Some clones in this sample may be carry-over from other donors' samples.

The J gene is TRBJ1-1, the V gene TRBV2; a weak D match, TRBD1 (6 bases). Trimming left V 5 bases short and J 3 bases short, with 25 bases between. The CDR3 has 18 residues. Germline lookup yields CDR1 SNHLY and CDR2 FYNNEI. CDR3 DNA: TGTGCCAGCAGTTTCCCGTCTAGGGGCCCGGGGGCAGACACTGAAGCTTTCTTT. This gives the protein CASSFPSRGPGADTEAFF.

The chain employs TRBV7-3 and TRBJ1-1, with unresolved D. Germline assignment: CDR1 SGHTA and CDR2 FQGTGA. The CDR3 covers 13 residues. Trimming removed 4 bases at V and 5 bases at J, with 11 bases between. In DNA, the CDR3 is TGTGCCAGCAGCTCAGTGGATGGGACTGAAGCTTTCTTT. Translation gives CASSSVDGTEAFF. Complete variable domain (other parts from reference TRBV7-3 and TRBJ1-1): GAGVSQTPSNKVTEKGKYVELRCDPISGHTALYWYRQSLGQGPEFLIYFQGTGAADDSGLPNDRFFAVRPEGSVSTLKIQRTERGDSAVYLCASSSVDGTEAFFGQGTRLTVV.

CDR3 amino acids: CASSLPGKDGYTF. In DNA, the CDR3 is TGTGCCAGCAGCTTGCCGGGTAAGGATGGCTACACCTTC. J is TRBJ1-2 and V is TRBV5-4, with D unclear. The V end was cut by 1 base, the J end by 6 bases, with 10 bases between. Germline V lookup: CDR1 SGHNT, CDR2 YYREEE (reference sequence). CDR3 length equals 13 residues. Full variable domain (missing parts from reference TRBV5-4 and TRBJ1-2): ETGVTQSPTHLIKTRGQQVTLRCSSQSGHNTVSWYQQALGQGPQFIFQYYREEENGRGNFPPRFSGLQFPNYSSELNVNALELDDSALYLCASSLPGKDGYTFGSGTRLTVV.

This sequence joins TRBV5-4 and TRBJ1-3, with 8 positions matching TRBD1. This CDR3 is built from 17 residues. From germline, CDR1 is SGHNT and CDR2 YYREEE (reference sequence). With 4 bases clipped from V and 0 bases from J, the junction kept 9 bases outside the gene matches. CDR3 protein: CASSGGQGRGSGNTIYF. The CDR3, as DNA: TGTGCCAGCAGCGGAGGACAGGGAAGAGGCTCTGGAAACACCATATATTTT. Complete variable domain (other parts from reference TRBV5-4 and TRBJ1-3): ETGVTQSPTHLIKTRGQQVTLRCSSQSGHNTVSWYQQALGQGPQFIFQYYREEENGRGNFPPRFSGLQFPNYSSELNVNALELDDSALYLCASSGGQGRGSGNTIYFGEGSWLTVV.

The CDR3 coding sequence is TGTGCCAGCAGTGAATTAGGGGCAGCTCCCCTCTATGGCTACACCTTC. Translation: CASSELGAAPLYGYTF. The chain employs TRBV25-1 and TRBJ1-2; TRBD1 might be the D (5 bases). The V and J ends lost 1 base and 4 bases respectively, with 16 bases between them. There are 16 residues in the CDR3. Looked up from germline, CDR1 is MGHDK and CDR2 is SYGVNS.

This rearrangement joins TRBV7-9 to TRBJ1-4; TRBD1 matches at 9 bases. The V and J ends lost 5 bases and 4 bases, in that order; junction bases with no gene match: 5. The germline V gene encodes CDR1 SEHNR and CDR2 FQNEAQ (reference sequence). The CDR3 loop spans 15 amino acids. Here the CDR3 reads CASSPPTGGNEKLFF. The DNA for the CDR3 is TGTGCCAGCAGCCCTCCGACAGGGGGTAATGAAAAACTGTTTTTT.

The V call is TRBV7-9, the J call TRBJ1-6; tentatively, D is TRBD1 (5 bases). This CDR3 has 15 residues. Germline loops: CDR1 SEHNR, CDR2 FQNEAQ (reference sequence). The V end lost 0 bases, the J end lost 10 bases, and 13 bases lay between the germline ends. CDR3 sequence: CASSLAVQGSSPLHF. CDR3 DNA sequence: TGTGCCAGCAGCTTAGCGGTTCAGGGAAGCTCACCCCTCCACTTT.

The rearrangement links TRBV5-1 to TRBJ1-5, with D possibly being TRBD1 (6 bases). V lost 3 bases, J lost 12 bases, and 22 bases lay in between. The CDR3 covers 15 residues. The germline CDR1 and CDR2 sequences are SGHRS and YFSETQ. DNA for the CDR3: TGCGCCAGCAGCTGGGGGCCCGGAGAAAGTCAAGTCCAGCATTTT. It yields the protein CASSWGPGESQVQHF.

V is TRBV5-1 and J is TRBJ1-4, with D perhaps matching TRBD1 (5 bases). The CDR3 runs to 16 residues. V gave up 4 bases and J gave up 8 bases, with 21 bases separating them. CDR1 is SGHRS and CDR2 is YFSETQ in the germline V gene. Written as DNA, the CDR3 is TGCGCCAGCAGCAGAGGGGACCTGAAGGGATTGGAAAAACTGTTTTTT. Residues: CASSRGDLKGLEKLFF.

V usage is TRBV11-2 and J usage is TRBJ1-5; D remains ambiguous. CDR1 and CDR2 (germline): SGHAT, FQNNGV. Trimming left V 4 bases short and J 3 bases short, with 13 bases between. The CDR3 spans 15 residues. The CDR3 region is CASSSRAAVNQPQHF. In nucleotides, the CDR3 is TGTGCCAGCAGCTCCCGGGCGGCAGTCAATCAGCCCCAGCATTTT.

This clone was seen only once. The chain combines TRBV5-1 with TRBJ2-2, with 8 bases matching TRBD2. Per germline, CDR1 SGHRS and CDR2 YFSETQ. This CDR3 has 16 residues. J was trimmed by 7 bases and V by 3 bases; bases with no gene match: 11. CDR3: CASSSETGGAHGELFF. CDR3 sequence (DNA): TGCGCCAGCAGCTCTGAAACCGGGGGGGCTCACGGGGAGCTGTTTTTT.

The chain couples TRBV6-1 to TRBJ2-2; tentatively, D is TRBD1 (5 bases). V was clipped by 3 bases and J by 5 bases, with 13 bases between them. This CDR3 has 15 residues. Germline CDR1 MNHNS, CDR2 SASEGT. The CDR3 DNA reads TGTGCCAGCAGTGATGGCCCAGGGAATACCGGGGAGCTGTTTTTT. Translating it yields CASSDGPGNTGELFF.

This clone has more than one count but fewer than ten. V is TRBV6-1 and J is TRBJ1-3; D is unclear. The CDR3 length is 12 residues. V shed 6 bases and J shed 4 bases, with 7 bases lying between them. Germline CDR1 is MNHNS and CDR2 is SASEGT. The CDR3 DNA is TGTGCCAGCAGCCAAGTCGGAAACACCATATATTTT. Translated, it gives CASSQVGNTIYF.

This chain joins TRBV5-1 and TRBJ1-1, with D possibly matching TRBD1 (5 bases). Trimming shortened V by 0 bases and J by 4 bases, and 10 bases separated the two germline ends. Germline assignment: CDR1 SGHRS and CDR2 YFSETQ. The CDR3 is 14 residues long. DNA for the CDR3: TGCGCCAGCAGCTTGGCAGGGAGTGGCACTGAAGCTTTCTTT. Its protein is CASSLAGSGTEAFF.

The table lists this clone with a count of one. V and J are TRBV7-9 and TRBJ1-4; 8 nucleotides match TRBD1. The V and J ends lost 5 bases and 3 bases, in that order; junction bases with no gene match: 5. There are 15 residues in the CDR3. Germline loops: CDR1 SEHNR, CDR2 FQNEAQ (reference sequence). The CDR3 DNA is TGTGCCAGCAGCCAGACAGGGGAACCTAATGAAAAACTGTTTTTT. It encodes CASSQTGEPNEKLFF. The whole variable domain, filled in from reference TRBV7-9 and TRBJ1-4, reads DTGVSQNPRHKITKRGQNVTFRCDPISEHNRLYWYRQTLGQGPEFLTYFQNEAQLEKSRLLSDRFSAERPKGSFSTLEIQRTEQGDSAMYLCASSQTGEPNEKLFFGSGTQLSVL.

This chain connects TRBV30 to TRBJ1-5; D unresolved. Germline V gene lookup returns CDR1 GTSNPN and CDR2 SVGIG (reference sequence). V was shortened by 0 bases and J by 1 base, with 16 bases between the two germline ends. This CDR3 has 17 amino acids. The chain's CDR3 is CAWSVLTPLGSNQPQHF. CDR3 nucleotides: TGTGCCTGGAGTGTACTAACTCCCCTTGGGAGCAATCAGCCCCAGCATTTT.

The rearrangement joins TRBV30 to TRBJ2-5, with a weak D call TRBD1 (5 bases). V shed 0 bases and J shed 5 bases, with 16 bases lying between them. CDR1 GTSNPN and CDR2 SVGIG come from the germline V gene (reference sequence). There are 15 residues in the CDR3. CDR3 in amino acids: CAWSVPGLGSETQYF. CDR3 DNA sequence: TGTGCCTGGAGTGTACCAGGGCTAGGGTCGGAGACCCAGTACTTC.

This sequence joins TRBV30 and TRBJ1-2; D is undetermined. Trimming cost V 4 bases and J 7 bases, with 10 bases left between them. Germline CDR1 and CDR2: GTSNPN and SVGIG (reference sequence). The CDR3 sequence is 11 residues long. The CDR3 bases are TGTGCCTGGACCTCTGGAGGTGGCTACACCTTC. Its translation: CAWTSGGGYTF.

CDR3 loop: CASSGQGANTEAFF. CDR3 bases: TGTGCCAGCAGTGGACAGGGGGCCAACACTGAAGCTTTCTTT. The V call is TRBV2, the J call TRBJ1-1; TRBD1 matches 10 bases. V shed 4 bases, J shed 2 bases, and the junction held 1 base outside the gene matches. CDR3 length equals 14 residues. The V gene's germline CDR1 is SNHLY and CDR2 FYNNEI.

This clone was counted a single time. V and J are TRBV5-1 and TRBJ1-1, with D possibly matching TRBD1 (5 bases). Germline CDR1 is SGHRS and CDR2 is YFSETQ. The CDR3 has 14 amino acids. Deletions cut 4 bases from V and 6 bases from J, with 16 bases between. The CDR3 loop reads CASSAGTWEAEAFF. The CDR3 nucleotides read TGCGCCAGCAGCGCCGGGACCTGGGAGGCTGAAGCTTTCTTT.

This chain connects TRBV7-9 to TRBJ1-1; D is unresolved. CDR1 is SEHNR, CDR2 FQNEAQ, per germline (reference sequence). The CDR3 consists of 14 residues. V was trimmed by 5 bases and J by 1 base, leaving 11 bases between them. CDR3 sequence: CASSPQAQNTEAFF. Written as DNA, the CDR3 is TGTGCCAGCAGCCCTCAGGCGCAGAACACTGAAGCTTTCTTT.

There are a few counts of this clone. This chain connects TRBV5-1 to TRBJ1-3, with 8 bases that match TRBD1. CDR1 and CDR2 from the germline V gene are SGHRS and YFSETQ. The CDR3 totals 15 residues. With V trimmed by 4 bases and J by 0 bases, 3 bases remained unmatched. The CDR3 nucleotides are TGCGCCAGCAGCCCGGGACAGGCCTCTGGAAACACCATATATTTT. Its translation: CASSPGQASGNTIYF.

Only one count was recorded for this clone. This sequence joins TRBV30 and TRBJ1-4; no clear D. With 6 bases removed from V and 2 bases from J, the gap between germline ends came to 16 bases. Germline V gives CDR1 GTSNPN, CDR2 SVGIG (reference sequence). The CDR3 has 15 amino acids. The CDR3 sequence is CACPRGRSTNEKLFF. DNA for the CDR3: TGTGCCTGCCCAAGAGGGCGTTCGACTAATGAAAAACTGTTTTTT.

This CDR3 is CASSLIAGEYNEQFF. The CDR3 DNA reads as TGTGCCAGCAGCTTAATCGCGGGGGAGTACAATGAGCAGTTCTTC. This sequence joins TRBV7-9 and TRBJ2-1; TRBD2 agrees at 7 bases. V lost 2 bases to trimming and J lost 4 bases; unmatched junction nucleotides: 5. CDR3 length: 15 amino acids. Germline V gene data show CDR1 as SEHNR and CDR2 as FQNEAQ (reference sequence).

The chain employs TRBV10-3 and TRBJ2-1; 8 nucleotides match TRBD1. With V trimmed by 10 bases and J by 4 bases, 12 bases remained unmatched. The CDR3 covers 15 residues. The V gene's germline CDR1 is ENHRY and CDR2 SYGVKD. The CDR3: CATTSRDRSYNEQFF. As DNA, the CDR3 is TGTGCCACCACCTCCCGGGACAGGTCATACAATGAGCAGTTCTTC.

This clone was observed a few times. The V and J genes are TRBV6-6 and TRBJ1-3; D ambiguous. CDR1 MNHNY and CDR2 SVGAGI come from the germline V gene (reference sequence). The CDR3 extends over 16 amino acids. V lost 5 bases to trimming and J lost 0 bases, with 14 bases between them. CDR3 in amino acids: CASSRSSVASGNTIYF. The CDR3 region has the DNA TGTGCCAGCAGTCGGTCTTCAGTTGCCTCTGGAAACACCATATATTTT.

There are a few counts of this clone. CDR3 residues: CASSAGTDTGELFF. The CDR3 DNA follows: TGTGCCAGCAGTGCCGGGACAGACACCGGGGAGCTGTTTTTT. J is TRBJ2-2 and V is TRBV6-1; 7 bases fit TRBD1. CDR3 length: 14 amino acids. V lost 4 bases to trimming and J lost 3 bases; unmatched junction nucleotides: 2. The germline gives CDR1 MNHNS, CDR2 SASEGT.

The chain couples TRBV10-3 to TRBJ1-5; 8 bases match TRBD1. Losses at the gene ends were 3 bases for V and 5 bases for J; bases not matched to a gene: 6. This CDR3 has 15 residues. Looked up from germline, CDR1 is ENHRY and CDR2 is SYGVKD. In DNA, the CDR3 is TGTGCCATCAGTGATAGCCGACAGGGGTATCAGCCCCAGCATTTT. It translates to CAISDSRQGYQPQHF.

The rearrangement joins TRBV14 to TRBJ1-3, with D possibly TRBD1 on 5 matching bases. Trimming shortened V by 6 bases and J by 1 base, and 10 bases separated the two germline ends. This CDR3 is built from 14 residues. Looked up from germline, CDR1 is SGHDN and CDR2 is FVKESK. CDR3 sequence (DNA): TGTGCCAGCAGATTAGGGGCTTCTGGAAACACCATATATTTT. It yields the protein CASRLGASGNTIYF.

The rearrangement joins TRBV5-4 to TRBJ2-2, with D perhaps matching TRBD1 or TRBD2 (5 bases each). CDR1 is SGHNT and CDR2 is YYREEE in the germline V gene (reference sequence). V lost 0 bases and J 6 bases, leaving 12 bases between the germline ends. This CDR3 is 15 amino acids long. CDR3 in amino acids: CASSLGDRAAGELFF. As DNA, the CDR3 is TGTGCCAGCAGCTTGGGGGACCGAGCAGCCGGGGAGCTGTTTTTT. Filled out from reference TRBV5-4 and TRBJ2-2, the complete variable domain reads ETGVTQSPTHLIKTRGQQVTLRCSSQSGHNTVSWYQQALGQGPQFIFQYYREEENGRGNFPPRFSGLQFPNYSSELNVNALELDDSALYLCASSLGDRAAGELFFGEGSRLTVL.

CDR3 nucleotides: TGTGCCTCGTCCGGGACAGGGGGCGTAAAGGTCGGGGAGCTGTTTTTT. This encodes CASSGTGGVKVGELFF. The V and J genes are TRBV30 and TRBJ2-2; TRBD1 matches at 12 bases. This CDR3 spans 16 amino acids. The ends lost 7 bases at V and 7 bases at J; junction bases unmatched: 13. From germline, CDR1 is GTSNPN and CDR2 SVGIG (reference sequence).

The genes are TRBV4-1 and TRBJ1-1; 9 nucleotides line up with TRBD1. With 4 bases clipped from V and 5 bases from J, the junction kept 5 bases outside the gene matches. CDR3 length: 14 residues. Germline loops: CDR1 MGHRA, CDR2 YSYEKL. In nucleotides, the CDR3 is TGCGCCAGCAGCCCAGGACAGGGGACGACTGAAGCTTTCTTT. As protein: CASSPGQGTTEAFF.